This T cell receptor beta chain was recovered during a study of blood T cell repertoires in COVID-19. Study summary: PBMCs, B-cell-depleted T cells, or T cells provided the cDNA or gDNA that made up the material.

Germline-derived CDR1 and CDR2 are SGHNT and YYREEE (reference sequence). The germline V and J ends were trimmed by 4 bases and 6 bases, with 9 bases remaining between them. The CDR3 covers 12 residues. Across 24 US areas, participants ranged in age from about 18 to 100 years. Original processing methods: Amplification from reference gene primers served as the basis for estimated nucleated cell counts. This table comes from immunoSEQ multiplex PCR, and its TCRdb copy is limited to in-frame clones, with some not included. V and J calls and clone size come straight from that table; D and trimming were deduced from the DNA. The sample contains approximately 440,000 clones, roughly 90% of which appear only once.

V usage is TRBV5-4 and J usage is TRBJ2-3; no firm D call. Sequencing was done on a sample of PBMCs or T cells enriched from blood (not recorded which). This TCR was sampled from a woman younger than 35 who had recovered from COVID-19. CDR3 DNA: TGTGCCAGCAGCCCCGCCGGGGATACGCAGTATTTT. Translating it yields CASSPAGDTQYF.